Listed below are T cell receptor beta chains from one sample, sequenced in a study of T-cell memory formation after mild COVID-19. TCRdb ran MiXCR on the 5' RACE reads and lists one entry per CDR3 protein. The sample holds hundreds of thousands of distinct CDR3 sequences; approximately 14% are singletons and the top ten take 20% to 25%. Sequencing was performed on PBMCs or a T cell subset sorted from them (not recorded which). These receptors were obtained from a man aged 18-30 years who had mild COVID-19 (a few samples of this study predate the infection). Cell type and time point are not known. CDR3s include the opening cysteine and the closing phenylalanine or tryptophan. A D gene is named only where the DNA matches it firmly. Clone size, where shown, is once, few, many, or a class for clones that have expanded.

TRBV18	TRBJ2-1	TRBD1	NA	TGTGCCAGCTCGCCCCCGACAGGGGCCCCCAATGAGCAGTTCTTC	CASSPPTGAPNEQFF
TRBV5-1	TRBJ1-2	NA	few	TGCGCCAGCAGCGGATTCGTAACTTCTAACTATGGCTACACCTTC	CASSGFVTSNYGYTF
TRBV7-6	TRBJ2-2	TRBD1	few	TGTGCCAGCAGCCGACGGGACAGGGCGAACACCGGGGAGCTGTTTTTT	CASSRRDRANTGELFF
TRBV7-9	TRBJ2-2	TRBD2	NA	TGTGCCAGCACAACCCCTAGCGGGGGGCTTTACACCGGGGAGCTGTTTTTT	CASTTPSGGLYTGELFF
TRBV4-3	TRBJ2-1	TRBD2	few	TGCGCCAGCGGAGCGGGGGCGCGCCTTGGGGAGCAGTTCTTC	CASGAGARLGEQFF
TRBV5-4	TRBJ2-5	TRBD2	few	TGTGCCAGCAGCAGGTCCGTAGCGGGTCAAGAGACCCAGTACTTC	CASSRSVAGQETQYF
TRBV10-3	TRBJ2-1	NA	many	TGTGCCATCAGTGAGTCCTTGCCGGGTCTGAGCTCCTACAATGAGCAGTTCTTC	CAISESLPGLSSYNEQFF
TRBV7-2	TRBJ2-1	TRBD2	many	TGTGCCAGCAGCTGGACTAGCGGGGTGTCCAATGAGCAGTTCTTC	CASSWTSGVSNEQFF
TRBV19	TRBJ2-5	NA	many	TGTGCCAGTAGTGGACGGCTCCAAGAGACCCAGTACTTC	CASSGRLQETQYF
TRBV20-1	TRBJ2-3	TRBD2	many	TGCAGGCCAGGAGCGGGGGACACAGATACGCAGTATTTT	CRPGAGDTDTQYF
TRBV20-1	TRBJ1-1	NA	NA	TGCAGTGCTAGGAACGGTTATGAAGCTTTCTTT	CSARNGYEAFF
TRBV5-1	TRBJ2-2	NA	many	TGCGCCAGCAGCCAACAGGGTTCGGGCACCGGGGAGCTGTTTTTT	CASSQQGSGTGELFF
TRBV7-9	TRBJ2-5	NA	few	TGTGCCAGCAACCAGGAGGGGTCCGAGACCCAGTACTTC	CASNQEGSETQYF
TRBV7-2	TRBJ1-5	NA	few	TGTGCCAGCAGCAACAACAGGGTCGGGCAGCCCCAGCATTTT	CASSNNRVGQPQHF
TRBV11-3	TRBJ2-3	NA	few	TGTGCCAGCAGCTCCGGGACTCCAGATACGCAGTATTTT	CASSSGTPDTQYF
TRBV4-1	TRBJ2-7	NA	NA	TGCGCCAGCAGCCTGGTCCTAGGCTACGAGCAGTACTTC	CASSLVLGYEQYF
TRBV19	TRBJ2-5	NA	few	TGTGCCAGTGGACATACAGAGACCCAGTACTTC	CASGHTETQYF
TRBV5-1	TRBJ2-3	TRBD1	NA	TGCGCCAGCAGCTTGGACAGGGGGCTTCCAGATACGCAGTATTTT	CASSLDRGLPDTQYF
TRBV7-2	TRBJ2-5	TRBD2	many	TGTGCCAGCAGCCCCCGACTAGCGGGGCGACCGCAAGAGACCCAGTACTTC	CASSPRLAGRPQETQYF
TRBV4-1	TRBJ2-3	TRBD2	NA	TGCGCCAGCAGCGGACTAGCCAGCACAGATACGCAGTATTTT	CASSGLASTDTQYF
TRBV25-1	TRBJ2-5	NA	NA	TGTGCCAGCAGTGAATTCAGGGGTGACTGGGAGACCCAGTACTTC	CASSEFRGDWETQYF
TRBV9	TRBJ2-5	NA	NA	TGTGCCAGCAGCGTAATGACCGGCCCCGGTGAGACCCAGTACTTC	CASSVMTGPGETQYF
TRBV6-1	TRBJ2-5	TRBD2	few	TGTGCCACGGGACTAGTGTCAGCAGAGACCCAGTACTTC	CATGLVSAETQYF
TRBV19	TRBJ2-1	NA	NA	TGTGCCAGTAGACCTGAGGGGGGCAGGAGCTCCTACAATGAGCAGTTCTTC	CASRPEGGRSSYNEQFF
TRBV27	TRBJ2-3	NA	few	TGTGCCAGCGGTCCGTGGGAACTACCGGGCGATACGCAGTATTTT	CASGPWELPGDTQYF
TRBV7-2	TRBJ2-1	NA	NA	TGTGCCAGCAGCTTCAGAACGGGGTACAATGAGCAGTTCTTC	CASSFRTGYNEQFF
TRBV11-2	TRBJ2-5	NA	NA	TGTGCTGCGGCAGGGAGGCAAGAGACCCAGTACTTC	CAAAGRQETQYF
TRBV6-6	TRBJ1-1	NA	many	TGTGCCAGCAGTTACCAGCCAGGGGCGGCCACTGAAGCTTTCTTT	CASSYQPGAATEAFF
TRBV5-1	TRBJ1-3	NA	few	TGCGCCAGCAGCTTGGACCCAGGGTATACCGGAAACACCATATATTTT	CASSLDPGYTGNTIYF
TRBV6-4	TRBJ2-3	TRBD1	few	TGTGCCAGCAGTGTCGGGACAGGGGGCGCAGATACGCAGTATTTT	CASSVGTGGADTQYF
TRBV3-1	TRBJ1-5	NA	NA	TGTGCCAGCAGCCAAGATGCCCCAGGGTGGAGCAATCAGCCCCAGCATTTT	CASSQDAPGWSNQPQHF
TRBV6-5	TRBJ2-3	TRBD2	few	TGTGCCAGCGCGCCCGTCAAACTAGCGGGCACAGATACGCAGTATTTT	CASAPVKLAGTDTQYF
TRBV5-1	TRBJ1-5	TRBD1	few	TGCGCCAGCAGCCCACAGGGGGCCAATCAGCCCCAGCATTTT	CASSPQGANQPQHF
TRBV6-2/TRBV6-3	TRBJ1-1	NA	NA	TGTGCCAGCAGTTACGACGTCGGTGAAGCTTTCTTT	CASSYDVGEAFF
TRBV7-2	TRBJ2-5	TRBD2	many	TGTGCCAGCAGCTTAGAGGGCGGGGGACGGACGGAGACCCAGTACTTC	CASSLEGGGRTETQYF
TRBV6-5	TRBJ1-6	NA	NA	TGTGCCAGCAGTTATGGACAGATTTCTTATAATTCACCCCTCCACTTT	CASSYGQISYNSPLHF
TRBV7-2	TRBJ1-5	TRBD1	few	TGTGCCAGCAGCCCCCGACAGGGGATGCAGCCCCAGCATTTT	CASSPRQGMQPQHF